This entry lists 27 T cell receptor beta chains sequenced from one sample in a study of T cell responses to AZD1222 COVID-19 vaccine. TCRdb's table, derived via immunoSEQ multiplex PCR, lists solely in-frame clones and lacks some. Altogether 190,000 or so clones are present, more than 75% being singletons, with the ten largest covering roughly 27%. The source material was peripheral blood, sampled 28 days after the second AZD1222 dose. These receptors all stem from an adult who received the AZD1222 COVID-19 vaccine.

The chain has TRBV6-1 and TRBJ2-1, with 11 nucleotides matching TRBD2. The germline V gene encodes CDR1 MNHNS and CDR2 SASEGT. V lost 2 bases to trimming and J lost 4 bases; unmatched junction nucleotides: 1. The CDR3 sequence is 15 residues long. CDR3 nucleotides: TGTGCCAGCAGTGAAACTAGCGGGAGTTACAATGAGCAGTTCTTC. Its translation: CASSETSGSYNEQFF.

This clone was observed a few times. CDR3 loop: CASSYVTYEQYF. As DNA, the CDR3 is TGTGCCAGCAGTTACGTCACCTACGAGCAGTACTTC. The rearrangement links TRBV6-2 or TRBV6-3 to TRBJ2-7; D gene uncertain. This CDR3 contains 12 residues. Trimming removed 2 bases from V and 2 bases from J, with 4 bases in between. Germline V lookup: CDR1 MNHEY, CDR2 SVGEGT.

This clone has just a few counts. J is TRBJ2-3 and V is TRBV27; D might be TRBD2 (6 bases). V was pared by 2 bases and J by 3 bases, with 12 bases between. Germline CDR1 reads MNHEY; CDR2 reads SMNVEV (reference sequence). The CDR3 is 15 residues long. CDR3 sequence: CASSLPGTRTDTQYF. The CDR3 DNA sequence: TGTGCCAGCAGTTTACCCGGGACTCGGACAGATACGCAGTATTTT.

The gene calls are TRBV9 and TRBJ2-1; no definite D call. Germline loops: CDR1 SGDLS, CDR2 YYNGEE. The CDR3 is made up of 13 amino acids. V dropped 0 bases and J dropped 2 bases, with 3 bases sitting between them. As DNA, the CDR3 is TGTGCCAGCAGCGTAGAAACCTACAATGAGCAGTTCTTC. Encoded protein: CASSVETYNEQFF. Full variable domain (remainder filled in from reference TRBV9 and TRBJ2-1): DSGVTQTPKHLITATGQRVTLRCSPRSGDLSVYWYQQSLDQGLQFLIQYYNGEERAKGNILERFSAQQFPDLHSELNLSSLELGDSALYFCASSVETYNEQFFGPGTRLTVL.

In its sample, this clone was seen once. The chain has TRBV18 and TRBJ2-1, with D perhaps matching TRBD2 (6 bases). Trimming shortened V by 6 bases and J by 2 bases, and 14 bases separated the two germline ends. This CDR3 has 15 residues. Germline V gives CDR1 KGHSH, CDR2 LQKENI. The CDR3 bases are TGTGCCAGCTCCGCCCGGAGGGGTACCTACAATGAGCAGTTCTTC. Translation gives CASSARRGTYNEQFF. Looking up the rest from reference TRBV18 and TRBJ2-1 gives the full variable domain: NAGVMQNPRHLVRRRGQEARLRCSPMKGHSHVYWYRQLPEEGLKFMVYLQKENIIDESGMPKERFSAEFPKEGPSILRIQQVVRGDSAAYFCASSARRGTYNEQFFGPGTRLTVL.

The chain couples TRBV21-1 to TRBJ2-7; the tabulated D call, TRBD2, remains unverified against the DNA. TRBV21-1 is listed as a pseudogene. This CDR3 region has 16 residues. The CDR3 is CASSERLAGDSYEQYF. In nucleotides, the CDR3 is TGTGCCAGCAGTGAACGGCTAGCGGGAGACTCCTACGAGCAGTACTTC.

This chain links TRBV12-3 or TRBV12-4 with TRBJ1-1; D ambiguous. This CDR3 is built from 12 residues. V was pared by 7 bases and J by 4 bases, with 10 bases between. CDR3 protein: CASNVDGTEAFF. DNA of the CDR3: TGTGCCAGCAACGTCGACGGCACTGAAGCTTTCTTT.

CDR3 sequence reads: CATQPRRGGETQYF. The CDR3 nucleotides are TGTGCCACGCAACCCCGTCGGGGGGGAGAGACCCAGTACTTC. The chain links TRBV15 to TRBJ2-5; 8 bases align to TRBD2. J lost 4 bases, V lost 9 bases, and 10 bases had no gene match. Germline V CDR1 and CDR2: LNHNV, YYDKDF (reference sequence). The CDR3 is 14 residues long.

This CDR3 is CASSLTAGSTDTQYF. For the CDR3, the DNA is TGTGCCAGCAGCTTAACCGCGGGGAGCACAGATACGCAGTATTTT. This chain uses TRBV7-3 with TRBJ2-3; a weak D match, TRBD2 (6 bases). V lost 0 bases, J lost 0 bases, and 7 bases lay in between. Germline V gene sequence: CDR1 SGHTA, CDR2 FQGTGA. There are 15 residues in the CDR3.

CDR3 region: CATRRGADKNIQYF. CDR3 nucleotides: TGTGCCACCAGGCGGGGCGCGGACAAAAACATTCAGTACTTC. The chain joins TRBV10-3 to TRBJ2-4; tentatively, D is TRBD2 (6 bases). The CDR3 is 14 residues long. The V and J ends lost 10 bases and 3 bases respectively, with 16 bases between them. Looked up from germline, CDR1 is ENHRY and CDR2 is SYGVKD.

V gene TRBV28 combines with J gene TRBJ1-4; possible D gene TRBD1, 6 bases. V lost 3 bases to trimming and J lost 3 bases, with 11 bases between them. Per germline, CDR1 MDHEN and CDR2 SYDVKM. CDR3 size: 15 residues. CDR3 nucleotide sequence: TGTGCCAGCAGTTTTAGGGGGAGCTCTAATGAAAAACTGTTTTTT. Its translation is CASSFRGSSNEKLFF. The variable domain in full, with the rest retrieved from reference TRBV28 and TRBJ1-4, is DVKVTQSSRYLVKRTGEKVFLECVQDMDHENMFWYRQDPGLGLRLIYFSYDVKMKEKGDIPEGYSVSREKKERFSLILESASTNQTSMYLCASSFRGSSNEKLFFGSGTQLSVL.

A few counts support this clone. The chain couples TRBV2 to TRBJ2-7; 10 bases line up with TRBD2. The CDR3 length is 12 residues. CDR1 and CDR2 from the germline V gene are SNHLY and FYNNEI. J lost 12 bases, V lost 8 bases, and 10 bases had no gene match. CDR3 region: CASRLAGAKRYF. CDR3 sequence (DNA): TGTGCCAGCCGGCTAGCGGGAGCTAAGCGGTACTTC.

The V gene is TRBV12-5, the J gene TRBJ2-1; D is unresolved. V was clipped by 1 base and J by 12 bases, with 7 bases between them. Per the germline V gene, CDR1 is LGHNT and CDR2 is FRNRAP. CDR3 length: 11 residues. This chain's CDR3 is CASGLEVPQFF. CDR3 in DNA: TGTGCTAGTGGTTTGGAAGTACCGCAGTTCTTC.

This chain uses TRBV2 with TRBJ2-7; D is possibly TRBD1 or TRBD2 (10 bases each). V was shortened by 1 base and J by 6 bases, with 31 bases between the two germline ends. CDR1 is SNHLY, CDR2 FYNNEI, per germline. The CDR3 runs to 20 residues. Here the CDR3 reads CASSEVRTGGQAGGRREQYF. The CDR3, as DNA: TGTGCCAGCAGTGAAGTTCGGACAGGGGGGCAAGCGGGAGGGCGGCGCGAGCAGTACTTC.

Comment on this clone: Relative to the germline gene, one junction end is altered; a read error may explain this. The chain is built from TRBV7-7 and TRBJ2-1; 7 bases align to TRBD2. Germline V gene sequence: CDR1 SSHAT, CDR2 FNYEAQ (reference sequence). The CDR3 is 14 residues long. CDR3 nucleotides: TGTGCTAGCAGCCCCGGGACTACCTACAATGAGCAGTTCTTC. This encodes CASSPGTTYNEQFF.

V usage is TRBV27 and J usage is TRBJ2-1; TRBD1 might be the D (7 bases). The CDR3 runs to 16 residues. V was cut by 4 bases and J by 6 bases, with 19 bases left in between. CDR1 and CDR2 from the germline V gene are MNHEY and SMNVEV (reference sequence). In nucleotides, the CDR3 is TGTGCCAGCAGTTCAACCGGGACTCAGGGGGTCAATGAGCAGTTCTTC. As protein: CASSSTGTQGVNEQFF.

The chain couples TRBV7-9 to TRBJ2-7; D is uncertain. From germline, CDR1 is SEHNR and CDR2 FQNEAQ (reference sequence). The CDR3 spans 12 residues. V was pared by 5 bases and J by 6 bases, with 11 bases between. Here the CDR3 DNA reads TGTGCCAGCAGCCCCAATTGGGGCGAGCAGTACTTC. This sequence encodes CASSPNWGEQYF.

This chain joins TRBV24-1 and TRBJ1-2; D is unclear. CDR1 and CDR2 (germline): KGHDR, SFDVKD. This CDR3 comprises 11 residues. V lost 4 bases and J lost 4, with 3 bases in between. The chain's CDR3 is CATSDFYGYTF. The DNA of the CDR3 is TGTGCCACCAGTGACTTCTATGGCTACACCTTC.

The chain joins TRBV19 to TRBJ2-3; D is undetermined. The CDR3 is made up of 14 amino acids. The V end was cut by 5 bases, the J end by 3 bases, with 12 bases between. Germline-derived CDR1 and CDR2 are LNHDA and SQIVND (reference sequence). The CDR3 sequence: CASSAEKGTDTQYF. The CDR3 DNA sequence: TGTGCCAGTAGTGCCGAGAAGGGAACAGATACGCAGTATTTT.

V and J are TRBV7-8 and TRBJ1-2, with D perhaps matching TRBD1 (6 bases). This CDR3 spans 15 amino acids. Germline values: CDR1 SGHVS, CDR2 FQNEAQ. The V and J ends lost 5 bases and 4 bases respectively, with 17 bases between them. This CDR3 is CASSPTGFVGYGYTF. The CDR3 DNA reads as TGTGCCAGCAGCCCGACAGGATTCGTAGGCTATGGCTACACCTTC.

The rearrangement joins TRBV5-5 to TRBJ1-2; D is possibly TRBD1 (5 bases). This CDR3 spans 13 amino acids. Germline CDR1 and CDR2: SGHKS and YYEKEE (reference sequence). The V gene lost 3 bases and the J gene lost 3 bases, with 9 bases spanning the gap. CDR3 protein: CASSYTGDYGYTF. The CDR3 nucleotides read TGTGCCAGCAGCTATACAGGAGACTATGGCTACACCTTC.

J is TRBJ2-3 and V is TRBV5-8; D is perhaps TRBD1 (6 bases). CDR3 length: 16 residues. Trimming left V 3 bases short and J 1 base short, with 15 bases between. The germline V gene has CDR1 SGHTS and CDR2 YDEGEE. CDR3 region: CASSSAGVGGTDTQYF. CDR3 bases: TGTGCCAGCAGCTCCGCAGGGGTGGGGGGCACAGATACGCAGTATTTT. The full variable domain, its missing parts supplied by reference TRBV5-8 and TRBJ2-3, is EAGVTQSPTHLIKTRGQQATLRCSPISGHTSVYWYQQALGLGLQFLLWYDEGEERNRGNFPPRFSGRQFPNYSSELNVNALELEDSALYLCASSSAGVGGTDTQYFGPGTRLTVL.

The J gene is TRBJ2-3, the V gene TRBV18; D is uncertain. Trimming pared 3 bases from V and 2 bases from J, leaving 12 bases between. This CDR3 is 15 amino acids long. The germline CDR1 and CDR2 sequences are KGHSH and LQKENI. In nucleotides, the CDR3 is TGTGCCAGCTCACCTTTCAAGGTTTCCACAGATACGCAGTATTTT. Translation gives CASSPFKVSTDTQYF.

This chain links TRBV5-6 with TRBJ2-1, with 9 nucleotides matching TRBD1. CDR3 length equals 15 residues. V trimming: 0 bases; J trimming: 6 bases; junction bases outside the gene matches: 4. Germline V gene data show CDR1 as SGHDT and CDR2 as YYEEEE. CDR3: CASSLEWTGVNEQFF. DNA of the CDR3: TGTGCCAGCAGCTTGGAATGGACAGGGGTCAATGAGCAGTTCTTC.

The CDR3 spells CASSLMRTGELFF. In DNA, the CDR3 is TGTGCCAGCAGCCTGATGCGGACCGGGGAGCTGTTTTTT. This chain links TRBV7-2 with TRBJ2-2; D unresolved. Germline V gene sequence: CDR1 SGHTA, CDR2 FQGNSA. V lost 5 bases and J 5 bases, leaving 9 bases between the germline ends. The length of the CDR3 is 13 residues. The full variable domain, with the rest looked up from reference TRBV7-2 and TRBJ2-2, is GAGVSQSPSNKVTEKGKDVELRCDPISGHTALYWYRQSLGQGLEFLIYFQGNSAPDKSGLPSDRFSAERTGGSVSTLTIQRTQQEDSAVYLCASSLMRTGELFFGEGSRLTVL.

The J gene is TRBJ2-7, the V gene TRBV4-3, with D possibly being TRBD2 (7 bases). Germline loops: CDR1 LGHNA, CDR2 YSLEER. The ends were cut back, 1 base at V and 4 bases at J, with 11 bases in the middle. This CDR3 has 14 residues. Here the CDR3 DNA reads TGCGCCAGCAGCCAAGCGGGGGGCCGGTACGAGCAGTACTTC. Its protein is CASSQAGGRYEQYF.

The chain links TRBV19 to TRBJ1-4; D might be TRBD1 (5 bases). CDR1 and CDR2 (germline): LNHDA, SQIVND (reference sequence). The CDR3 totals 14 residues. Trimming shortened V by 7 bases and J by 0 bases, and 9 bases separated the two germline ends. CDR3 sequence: CASNGGATNEKLFF. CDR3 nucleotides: TGTGCCAGTAATGGGGGGGCAACTAATGAAAAACTGTTTTTT.